The 14 T cell receptor beta chains below come from one sample, sequenced in a study of T-cell reconstitution after alpha-beta-depleted transplantation in children. Researchers prepared the TCRbeta library using unique molecular identifiers, the study reports. MiXCR, applied by TCRdb to the PCR reads, yields one record per CDR3 protein. The profile shows about 200,000 distinct CDR3 sequences, 8.4% of them singletons. The sequencing here drew on PBMCs, mostly from graft donor cells, taken 360 days after TCRalphabeta/CD19-depleted stem cell transplant. These receptors all stem from a male patient between 2 and 10 years old who had a stem cell transplant for acute myeloid leukemia, so the T cells may come from the graft donor.

The V gene is TRBV12-3 or TRBV12-4, the J gene TRBJ2-3, with TRBD1 matching over 9 bases. The CDR3 loop spans 16 amino acids. V lost 6 bases to trimming and J lost 2 bases; unmatched junction nucleotides: 9. The CDR3 loop reads CASSDSRTGDTDTQYF. The CDR3 region has the DNA TGTGCCAGCAGCGACAGTCGGACAGGGGACACAGATACGCAGTATTTT.

The chain has TRBV11-2 and TRBJ1-6; perhaps TRBD1 as D (5 bases). Germline V lookup: CDR1 SGHAT, CDR2 FQNNGV. Trimming left V 5 bases short and J 9 bases short, with 26 bases between. The length of the CDR3 is 18 residues. CDR3 DNA: TGTGCCAGCAGCCTAACACTTAAATTCCGGGACGGGCCTTCACCCCTCCACTTT. Translation: CASSLTLKFRDGPSPLHF.

The sample holds a few counts of this clonotype. J is TRBJ2-3 and V is TRBV10-3, with no clear D. The length of the CDR3 is 13 residues. Germline V lookup: CDR1 ENHRY, CDR2 SYGVKD. The V and J ends lost 4 bases and 6 bases respectively, with 11 bases between them. In DNA, the CDR3 is TGTGCCATCAGTGCCCCCAACTCGGATACGCAGTATTTT. This encodes CAISAPNSDTQYF.

This clonotype was observed a few times. The chain couples TRBV20-1 to TRBJ1-1, with 7 bases aligning to TRBD1. V dropped 6 bases and J dropped 0; count of bases not matched to a gene: 4. The CDR3 loop spans 13 amino acids. The germline gives CDR1 DFQATT, CDR2 SNEGSKA (reference sequence). The chain's CDR3 is CSAQDRLNTEAFF. The CDR3 DNA reads as TGCAGTGCCCAGGACAGGCTGAACACTGAAGCTTTCTTT.

There are many counts of this clonotype. This sequence joins TRBV7-9 and TRBJ1-1, with D unresolved. The CDR3 has 14 amino acids. With 2 bases removed from V and 1 base from J, the gap between germline ends came to 8 bases. Germline-derived CDR1 and CDR2 are SEHNR and FQNEAQ (reference sequence). CDR3 nucleotides: TGTGCCAGCAGCTTAAAGGCAGAGAACACTGAAGCTTTCTTT. It codes for CASSLKAENTEAFF.

This clonotype was counted many times. The chain links TRBV29-1 to TRBJ1-1, with D uncertain. Germline V gives CDR1 SQVTM, CDR2 ANQGSEA. The CDR3 consists of 13 residues. Trimming removed 6 bases from V and 4 bases from J, with 15 bases in between. CDR3 loop: CSVEHLRRTEAFF. Written as DNA, the CDR3 is TGCAGCGTCGAACATCTCCGGCGCACTGAAGCTTTCTTT.

This clonotype was observed a few times. This sequence joins TRBV18 and TRBJ2-3, with TRBD1 identical over 8 bases. CDR1 and CDR2 from the germline V gene are KGHSH and LQKENI. This CDR3 contains 15 residues. The V and J ends lost 1 base and 1 base, in that order; junction bases with no gene match: 1. CDR3 DNA sequence: TGTGCCAGCTCACCACTACAGGGGGGCACAGATACGCAGTATTTT. Amino acid sequence: CASSPLQGGTDTQYF.

The chain joins TRBV15 to TRBJ2-5, with a weak D call TRBD1 (6 bases). This CDR3 has 14 amino acids. Trimming shortened V by 0 bases and J by 7 bases, and 12 bases separated the two germline ends. CDR1 LNHNV and CDR2 YYDKDF come from the germline V gene (reference sequence). CDR3 residues: CATSRDAGVSTQYF. The CDR3 bases are TGTGCCACCAGCAGAGATGCAGGGGTGTCGACCCAGTACTTC.

The rearrangement links TRBV20-1 to TRBJ2-3, with D perhaps matching TRBD2 (6 bases). Germline-derived CDR1 and CDR2 are DFQATT and SNEGSKA (reference sequence). Trimming shortened V by 6 bases and J by 3 bases, and 16 bases separated the two germline ends. The length of the CDR3 is 14 residues. The CDR3 DNA reads TGCAGTGCCCCCACGGGCGGGGCGACAGATACGCAGTATTTT. This encodes CSAPTGGATDTQYF.

The chain recombines TRBV4-1 with TRBJ2-7; 10 bases align to TRBD2. Germline loops: CDR1 MGHRA, CDR2 YSYEKL. CDR3 length equals 15 residues. V was clipped by 4 bases and J by 3 bases; unmatched bases: 6. CDR3 residues: CASSLIWTSGYEQYV. The CDR3 nucleotides read TGCGCCAGCAGCCTCATTTGGACTAGCGGCTACGAGCAGTACGTC.

V is TRBV9 and J is TRBJ2-3; maybe TRBD2 (7 bases). V was pared by 6 bases and J by 5 bases, with 13 bases between. The CDR3 covers 13 residues. From germline, CDR1 is SGDLS and CDR2 YYNGEE. For the CDR3, the DNA is TGTGCCAGCAAGGGGGGGCATGGAGATACGCAGTATTTT. Translated, it gives CASKGGHGDTQYF.

V and J are TRBV4-2 and TRBJ1-1; unclear D gene. The germline CDR1 and CDR2 sequences are LGHNA and YNFKEQ. V lost 0 bases to trimming and J lost 1 base, with 12 bases between them. The CDR3 has 16 residues. The CDR3 loop is CASSQDPRQANTEAFF. Here the CDR3 DNA reads TGTGCCAGCAGCCAAGATCCGCGTCAGGCGAACACTGAAGCTTTCTTT.

This clonotype was detected ten times or more. V gene TRBV6-1 combines with J gene TRBJ2-3, with D tentatively TRBD2 (5 bases). From germline, CDR1 is MNHNS and CDR2 SASEGT. This CDR3 contains 12 residues. Between the trimmed V and J ends, which lost 10 bases and 4 bases, there was a span of 12 bases. The CDR3 protein is CATARDPDTQYF. The CDR3 region has the DNA TGTGCCACTGCTCGGGATCCAGATACGCAGTATTTT.

This chain uses TRBV5-1 with TRBJ2-1; 11 bases fit TRBD2. Germline CDR1 is SGHRS and CDR2 is YFSETQ. The CDR3 loop spans 14 amino acids. The trim removed 2 bases at V and 14 bases at J, leaving 9 bases unmatched. CDR3 region: CASSLFSGGALEFF. The CDR3 DNA is TGCGCCAGCAGCTTATTTAGCGGGGGGGCCTTGGAGTTCTTC.